This entry is about one T cell receptor (beta chain). The sample originates from a study of graft-versus-host responses after intestinal transplantation. Study background: Each recipient received anti-thymocyte globulin induction, then tacrolimus and steroids for two to three years.

CDR3 length: 12 amino acids. J was trimmed by 12 bases and V by 6 bases; bases with no gene match: 7. Germline V gives CDR1 SNHLY, CDR2 FYNNEI. Measured with immunoSEQ multiplex PCR; TCRdb has only the in-frame clones, and not every one. The data show around 43,000 clones, roughly 90% seen once. The sample consisted of PBMCs, taken 524 days after transplant. The rearrangement links TRBV2 to TRBJ2-1, with 8 positions matching TRBD1. This TCR came from a human patient who received an intestinal transplant, so some T cells may come from the graft donor. CDR3 nucleotides: TGTGCCAGCAGGCAACAGGGGGTTGTGCAGTTCTTC. The encoded protein is CASRQQGVVQFF.